This is a list of T cell receptor beta chains from one sample in a study of T cell repertoires in cytomegalovirus infection. A single record per CDR3 protein comes from TCRdb applying MiXCR to the reads. Seen here are 250,000 or so distinct CDR3 sequences, about a sixth observed once, and the top ten hold roughly half. Source material: CD8+ T cells from PBMCs. The source is a human donor in good health (CMV status not recorded). Some clones in this sample may be carry-over from other donors' samples. The CDR3 runs from the conserved cysteine through the conserved F or W. A D gene is named only where the DNA matches it firmly. Some rows mark clone size as missing; the rest say once, few, many or name a class of expanded clone.

V,length,size,D,J,DNA,CDR3
TRBV27,14,few,TRBD1,TRBJ1-2,TGTGCCACCATCGCGTCCGCAGGGGGGTATGGCTACACCTTC,CATIASAGGYGYTF
TRBV27,14,NA,TRBD2,TRBJ2-7,TGTGCCAGCAGTTCCAGCGGGGGGTCCTACGAGCAGTACTTC,CASSSSGGSYEQYF
TRBV7-3,15,NA,NA,TRBJ2-3,TGTGCCAGCAGCTTATGGGCAGGGGGCACAGATACGCAGTATTTT,CASSLWAGGTDTQYF
TRBV7-7,16,many,TRBD1,TRBJ2-5,TGTGCTAGCAGCTTAGGCGAGACAGGGCACCAAGAGACCCAGTACTTC,CASSLGETGHQETQYF
TRBV27,16,NA,NA,TRBJ2-4,TGTGCCAGCAGTACCCCGATGATGATCGCCAAAAACATTCAGTACTTC,CASSTPMMIAKNIQYF
TRBV7-2,16,many,TRBD2,TRBJ2-7,TGTGCCAGCAGCTTACTTTGGACTAGCGATTACTACGAGCAGTACTTC,CASSLLWTSDYYEQYF
TRBV20-1,12,NA,NA,TRBJ2-5,TGCAGTGCGAAGATGTCTCCGGAGACCCAGTACTTC,CSAKMSPETQYF
TRBV6-1,15,many,NA,TRBJ2-7,TGTGCCAGCAGTGAATGGGACATCCGCTCCTACGAGCAGTACTTC,CASSEWDIRSYEQYF
TRBV2,18,NA,TRBD1,TRBJ2-2,TGTGCCAGCAGTGAGGGACAGGGGGCGTACCCAAGGACCGGGGAGCTGTTTTTT,CASSEGQGAYPRTGELFF
TRBV4-1,17,few,TRBD1,TRBJ1-5,TGCGCCAGCAGTCCCGACCCAGGGGGATTTGGCAATCAGCCCCAGCATTTT,CASSPDPGGFGNQPQHF
TRBV7-9,14,many,NA,TRBJ2-5,TGTGCCAGCAGCTTTCTTGGGACTGAAGAGACCCAGTACTTC,CASSFLGTEETQYF
TRBV7-8,12,many,NA,TRBJ1-1,TGTGCCAGCAGCTTAGCCGGCTATGAAGCTTTCTTT,CASSLAGYEAFF
TRBV7-3,17,many,NA,TRBJ1-6,TGTGCCAGCAGCTTACTACCTGGGACATTCGGTGATTCACCCCTCCACTTT,CASSLLPGTFGDSPLHF
TRBV7-8,13,many,TRBD1,TRBJ1-1,TGTGCCTCCTGGCAGGGGGCGTTATCTGAAGCTTTCTTT,CASWQGALSEAFF
TRBV6-5,18,NA,TRBD2,TRBJ2-1,TGTGCCAGCAGTAACAGCGGGGGGGCCCTCCTTTCCTACAATGAGCAGTTCTTC,CASSNSGGALLSYNEQFF
TRBV28,16,NA,NA,TRBJ2-5,TGTGCCAGCAGTTCCCCGACGGGACATATGGAGGAGACCCAGTACTTC,CASSSPTGHMEETQYF
TRBV5-1,14,NA,NA,TRBJ1-4,TGCGCCAGCAGCTTGGCGGGGGGGTTCGAAAAACTGTTTTTT,CASSLAGGFEKLFF
TRBV28,16,NA,TRBD2,TRBJ2-4,TGTGCCAGCAGTTTACGGGAGGGGGGTGACAAAAACATTCAGTACTTC,CASSLREGGDKNIQYF
TRBV28,19,NA,NA,TRBJ1-6,TGTGCCAGCAGTTTAGACAGGCGGGCCCGGGGAGCCTATAATTCACCCCTCCACTTT,CASSLDRRARGAYNSPLHF
TRBV10-3,15,few,TRBD1,TRBJ2-7,TGTGCCATCAGCGGAGGGACAGGGGTTTCGGGCGAGCAGTACTTC,CAISGGTGVSGEQYF
TRBV28,14,NA,NA,TRBJ1-6,TGTGCCAGCAGTTTAGTCAGGCACGCGGTAGCTCTCCACTTT,CASSLVRHAVALHF
TRBV28,15,NA,NA,TRBJ1-2,TGTGCCAGCAGTTTATTTCAGAATACGGCTTATGGCTACACCTTC,CASSLFQNTAYGYTF
TRBV10-2,15,many,NA,TRBJ1-1,TGCGCCAGCAGCTCCAGGACCGGAATGAACACTGAAGCTTTCTTT,CASSSRTGMNTEAFF
TRBV7-9,14,NA,NA,TRBJ1-2,TGTGCCAGCAGCGACTCACCAGGGGCAGATGGCTACACCTTC,CASSDSPGADGYTF
TRBV7-6,16,many,TRBD1,TRBJ2-2,TGTGCCAGCAGCCATAACCGACAGGGGGTCACCGGGGAGCTGTTTTTT,CASSHNRQGVTGELFF
TRBV27,15,few,NA,TRBJ1-5,TGTGCCAGCAGTCCTGGCCCAGGGGCTAATCAGCCCCAGCATTTT,CASSPGPGANQPQHF
TRBV7-2,12,many,NA,TRBJ1-5,TGTGCCAGCAGCTTATTGTACGAACCCCAGCATTTT,CASSLLYEPQHF
TRBV12-5,16,NA,TRBD1,TRBJ1-1,TGTGCTAGTGGACAGCCCCGGGACAGAGACAACACTGAAGCTTTCTTT,CASGQPRDRDNTEAFF
TRBV15,18,few,TRBD2,TRBJ2-1,TGTGCCACCAGCGGGAGAGGACTAGCGCTCCAGCGTTACAATGAGCAGTTCTTC,CATSGRGLALQRYNEQFF
TRBV7-2,16,NA,NA,TRBJ2-5,TGTGCCAGCAGCTTAGAGCTCATAAGAAGACAAGAGACCCAGTACTTC,CASSLELIRRQETQYF
TRBV25-1,15,few,NA,TRBJ1-1,TGTGCCAGCAGCGAGCTTAGGGGGAGGAACACTGAAGCTTTCTTT,CASSELRGRNTEAFF
TRBV27,11,many,NA,TRBJ1-6,TGTGCCAGCAGTTCCAGGACACCCCTCCACTTT,CASSSRTPLHF
TRBV4-1,13,few,NA,TRBJ2-3,TGCGCCAGCAGCCAAGCGGGGGCAGATACGCAGTATTTT,CASSQAGADTQYF
TRBV19,12,few,NA,TRBJ2-7,TGTGCCAGTAGATACCAGGGAGGCGAGCAGTACTTC,CASRYQGGEQYF
TRBV7-8,16,NA,NA,TRBJ1-4,TGTGCCAGCAGCCGTGACAGGACAGCAACTAATGAAAAACTGTTTTTT,CASSRDRTATNEKLFF
TRBV12-3/TRBV12-4,15,many,NA,TRBJ1-2,TGTGCCAGCAGTTTAGGGGTGGGGCCGGGGAGAGGCTACACCTTC,CASSLGVGPGRGYTF
TRBV11-2,17,NA,NA,TRBJ1-3,TGTGCCAGCAGCTTAGTGCCGGCTGCCCACTCTGGAAACACCATATATTTT,CASSLVPAAHSGNTIYF
TRBV7-9,14,few,NA,TRBJ1-1,TGTGCCAGCAGCTCAACCCGGATGAACACTGAAGCTTTCTTT,CASSSTRMNTEAFF
TRBV27,15,many,NA,TRBJ2-3,TGTGCCAGCAGAGAACAGGGACCCGGTGGGGATACGCAGTATTTT,CASREQGPGGDTQYF
TRBV6-2/TRBV6-3,17,NA,NA,TRBJ2-3,TGTGCCAGCAGTTACTCGATTTTCGGGGGCCGCACAGATACGCAGTATTTT,CASSYSIFGGRTDTQYF
TRBV13,11,few,TRBD1,TRBJ2-7,TGTGCCAGCGGAACAGGGGTTGAGCAGTACTTC,CASGTGVEQYF
TRBV2,16,NA,NA,TRBJ1-2,TGTGCCAGCAGTGATCCAGGTGGTTCGCTTCTCTATGGCTACACCTTC,CASSDPGGSLLYGYTF
TRBV2,12,once,TRBD2,TRBJ2-7,TGTGCCAGCAATATACTAGCGGGCGAGCAGTACTTC,CASNILAGEQYF
TRBV12-3/TRBV12-4,14,few,NA,TRBJ1-1,TGTGCCAGCACTCCTCCAGACCCAGGAACTGAAGCTTTCTTT,CASTPPDPGTEAFF
TRBV7-6,16,NA,NA,TRBJ1-1,TGTGCCAGCAGCCCCTCAGGGCGGGGTCGTACCACTGAAGCTTTCTTT,CASSPSGRGRTTEAFF
TRBV6-6,13,many,NA,TRBJ2-7,TGTGCCAGCAGTTACCTTCCTCGCTACGAGCAGTACTTC,CASSYLPRYEQYF
TRBV12-3/TRBV12-4,12,NA,NA,TRBJ1-3,TGTGCCAGCAGTTGGACTGGAAACACCATATATTTT,CASSWTGNTIYF
TRBV5-6,13,NA,TRBD2,TRBJ2-3,TGTGCCAGCAGCTTGGGGACTAGCGGGGATCCCCGTTTT,CASSLGTSGDPRF
TRBV20-1,15,NA,NA,TRBJ2-7,TGCAGTGCTAGAGATCGGGACGGGCTTTCCTACGAGCAGTACTTC,CSARDRDGLSYEQYF
TRBV7-2,15,many,NA,TRBJ2-7,TGTGCCAGCAGCTTTTTCTCGGGGCCCCACTACGAGCAGTACTTC,CASSFFSGPHYEQYF
TRBV7-2,15,many,NA,TRBJ1-6,TGTGCCAGCGCCGAGAAGGGAGCGAATAATTCACCCCTCCACTTT,CASAEKGANNSPLHF
TRBV7-9,15,NA,TRBD2,TRBJ2-7,TGTGCCAGCAGCCACACGACTAGCGGGGACTACGAGCAGTACTTC,CASSHTTSGDYEQYF
TRBV6-1,21,NA,NA,TRBJ2-6,TGTGCCAGCAGTCTAACCCGACTTCGGGGGACGACAGACTCTGGGGCCAACGTCCTGACTTTC,CASSLTRLRGTTDSGANVLTF
TRBV7-9,15,many,NA,TRBJ2-6,TGTGCCGTGCCCTCGGGGGACTCTGGGGCCAACGTCCTGACTTTC,CAVPSGDSGANVLTF
TRBV7-9,14,many,TRBD2,TRBJ2-7,TGTGCCAGCAGCTCCGGACTAGCATGGTACGAGCAGTACTTC,CASSSGLAWYEQYF
TRBV11-2,15,NA,TRBD1,TRBJ1-2,TGTGCCAGCAGCTTAGGCGGACAGGACCTCTATGGCTACACCTTC,CASSLGGQDLYGYTF
TRBV30,17,NA,TRBD1,TRBJ2-7,TGTGCCTGGAGGCCCGGGACAGGGCACTTCAATTCCTACGAGCAGTACTTC,CAWRPGTGHFNSYEQYF
TRBV20-1,13,many,NA,TRBJ1-1,TGCAGTGCACGGGACACACGGAACACTGAAGCTTTCTTT,CSARDTRNTEAFF
TRBV7-2,15,many,TRBD2,TRBJ2-7,TGTGCCAGCAGCTCCTACAGCGGGGGGGCGTACGAGCAGTACTTC,CASSSYSGGAYEQYF
TRBV7-8,14,many,NA,TRBJ1-6,TGTGCCAGCAGCCGAGGGGCCAATTTCACACCCCTCCACTTT,CASSRGANFTPLHF